One T cell receptor (beta chain) is described in this entry. This clone was picked up many times. Its antigen has not been determined. Base qualities are missing; no much larger clone stands one base away. Other nucleotide sequences in the sample specify the same CDR3. Using the deep immunoSEQ assay, multiplex PCR amplified TCR CDR3 regions from genomic DNA. For each cell subset, the extracted genomic DNA was distributed evenly across all wells of several immunoSEQ 96-well plates, and each plate served as one replicate. For sorted subsets, each replicate PCR was loaded with 200 to 250 ng genomic DNA, equivalent to about 33,000 T cell genomes. Purified libraries were measured with a Qubit 3.0 fluorometer, size-checked on a Bioanalyzer 2100, and measured again with the KAPA Library Quantification kit. A separate single-read 150-cycle Illumina NextSeq 550 flow cell was used to sequence each immunoSEQ 96-well plate. The paper's processing steps were these. Because only junctional sequences without quality scores were contained in the immunoSEQ output, filtering matching that applied to full-length reads could not be performed. To assign V/J genes and CDR3, sequences were annotated using PyIR, a Python wrapper for IgBLAST v1.9, with IMGT germline references. Reads were filtered out if the reads had weak V/J assignments (E-value above 1e-6), no CDR3, stop codons, out-of-frame junctions, or ambiguous translated residues. A V3J clonotype was defined by an identical inferred V gene, J gene, and CDR3 amino acid sequence. Percentage overlap between repertoires was computed as shared unique clonotypes divided by the size of the smaller repertoire. RTK rarefaction, the Chao1 estimator, and Recon v2.1 estimates of unobserved clonotypes were used to assess repertoire richness. Generation probabilities were computed with OLGA for all TCRbeta clonotypes obtained by the gDNA method from several donors. TCRdb took this table from immuneACCESS and kept in-frame rearrangements with V and J called. Such tables lack part of the clones; where checked against another copy, unresolved V genes explain under half of the gap, and the rest is unexplained. Clone size and the V and J calls come from that table; the DNA yielded D and trimming. In all, the sample holds around 990,000 clones, and roughly 80% of those were seen once. Approximately 0.9% of the sample comes from the top ten.

The CDR3 spans 13 residues, from the cysteine through the phenylalanine. CDR3 DNA only is kept here, 39 bases in frame from base 1. CDR1 MNHEY and CDR2 SMNVEV are derived from the germline V gene (reference sequence). Relative to germline, V is 2 bases shorter and J is 3 bases shorter, with 7 bases between their ends. This specimen comes from a study of shared clonotypes between healthy human individuals (dated by TCRdb to the early 2020s). With regard to the full study: Three men and two women, aged 18 to 49 years, made up the cohort. For each donor, three plates each were used for CD4 naive and CD4 memory, two plates were used for CD8 naive, and one plate was used for CD8 memory. To estimate repertoire size and how much clonotypes are shared between individuals, the study performed deep sequencing of blood TCR repertoires from about 5 healthy adults. Libraries were prepared and TCR repertoires were sequenced by different laboratories using diverse techniques, in order to increase sequencing depth and limit assay-specific biases. Per donor, leukapheresis produced somewhere between about 0.94 and 9 billion PBMCs.

Donors were healthy HIV-negative adults with no recently reported acute infections or vaccinations. Every donor was a Caucasian adult living in Nashville, Tennessee, USA. Magnetic negative selection was used to enrich CD4+ T cells, after which naive cells were positively selected on CD45RA and the negative fraction became the memory subset. Blood was obtained by leukapheresis, after which PBMCs were separated by Ficoll-Histopaque density gradient centrifugation and cryopreserved in liquid nitrogen vapor phase. Analytical flow cytometry was used to check the purity and quantity of every magnetically sorted T cell population. From each sorted fraction, genomic DNA was isolated and quantified by UV absorbance on a Nanodrop 2000c. The full study reports these points: Naive subsets generally had larger estimated clonotype richness than memory subsets. Sampling was limited to blood, and TCR repertoires in tissue likely differ from TCR repertoires in blood. When a handful of donors were compared, the shared fraction of clonotypes was around 4.6% for naive CD4, around 3.6% for naive CD8, 2.3% for memory CD4, and 0.35% to 0.4% for memory CD8. Incomplete sequencing was indicated by rarefaction of sorted-subset datasets, despite the large sequencing depth. Pairwise subsampling led to the expectation that sequencing depth would affect the degree of clonotype sharing among donors. The genetic and exposure-history diversity represented was limited by the small number of donors. Higher generation probabilities were observed for clonotypes shared by all four sorted-subset donors than for non-shared clonotypes.

Sequencing was carried out using memory CD4+ T cells from PBMCs. The cell subset or site label, as the study defines it: CD45RA-negative fraction. This sequence originates from a man aged 18 to 30 in good health. Some clones in this sample may be carry-over from other donors' samples. The chain was built from TRBV27 and TRBJ1-1; a tentative D match to TRBD1 spans 5 bases. The CDR3 protein sequence reads: CASSLSRDTEAFF. Here is the DNA: TGTGCCAGCAGTTTAAGCAGGGACACTGAAGCTTTCTTT.